This section outlines one TCR beta chain sequence together with its context. As yet, its antigen is unknown. This entry is derived from a study of regulatory T cells in long-lasting Graves disease. The study's findings and limits: Gene preferences differed: TRBV28, TRBJ1-2, TRBJ2-5 in persistent cases. New patients shared fewer public clonotypes (around 980) than persistent patients did (around 2,700).

Time point defined: persistent/refractory GD, antithyroid drugs over 5 years with positive TRAb. RNA isolated from PBMCs was used to make the TCR library. Under American Thyroid Association guidelines, Graves' disease was diagnosed. Germline loops: CDR1 ENHRY, CDR2 SYGVKD. This CDR3 has 17 amino acids. The V gene lost 8 bases and the J gene lost 0 bases, with 19 bases spanning the gap. In building TCR beta libraries, iRepertoire HTBI primers were used together with Arm-PCR of CDR3 regions. In the source study's methods: The samples yielded roughly 64 TRBV and around 15 TRBJ segments. TCRdb re-called the multiplex PCR reads through MiXCR, storing one row per CDR3 protein. The V and J calls reflect TCRdb's pipeline rather than the authors' work. The sample lists approximately 440,000 distinct CDR3 sequences; 20% to 30% were seen once.

Material: peripheral blood mononuclear cells (PBMCs), obtained when the disease was refractory, from a patient treated with antithyroid drugs. The chain employs TRBV10-3 and TRBJ2-2; D may be TRBD2 (6 bases). This TCR was sampled from a female donor with Graves disease. CDR3 sequence: CAIALTAGGTNTGELFF. The CDR3 DNA reads as TGTGCCATCGCCTTGACAGCGGGCGGGACGAACACCGGGGAGCTGTTTTTT.